This T cell receptor delta chain was captured by sequencing in a study of Vδ1+ human thymocytes. The CDR3 is made up of 22 amino acids. Germline CDR1 reads TSWWSYY; CDR2 reads QGS. The trim removed 4 bases at V and 0 bases at J, leaving 25 bases unmatched. The template was reverse-transcribed extracted RNA. The CDR3 regions were amplified by multiplex PCR from V-gene primers to a constant-region primer. TCRdb redid the clone calls on the multiplex PCR reads with CATT. The table shows 20,000 to 25,000 delta-chain clones, with 25% to 35% occurring only once. Study conclusions and caveats: In the thymus, TRG and TRD repertoires looked highly polyclonal with Gaussian CDR3 lengths. Despite high sort purity, roughly a fifth of thymic T cell receptor delta sequences were Vdelta2. Bulk data may be misread because of unexpected Vdelta2 sequences.

Note on this clone: Its matching antigen is unknown.

Between roughly 98% and 99.6% of sorted thymocytes were Vdelta1+. Sequences were obtained from Vdelta1+ gamma-delta thymocytes from the thymus. Subset denoted: FACS-sorted CD3+ TCRalphabeta- TCRVdelta1+ TCRVdelta2- thymocytes. This clonotype was sampled from a boy in the first two years of life who had congenital heart surgery. The chain uses TRDV1 and TRDJ1, with 8 bases aligning to TRDD3. This chain's CDR3 is CALGAIRRLGAATTMYTDKLIF. DNA for the CDR3: TGTGCTCTTGGGGCAATTCGTAGACTGGGGGCCGCAACTACGATGTACACCGATAAACTCATCTTT.